The clone carrying this T cell receptor (beta chain) was observed at least ten times. The antigen is not known. The data belong to a study of Graves' ophthalmopathy and Graves' hyperthyroidism. Background on the study: Upon initial diagnosis and before any treatment, peripheral blood was collected.

Hyperthyroidism patients, aged 18 to 65, were newly diagnosed, under 2 months' duration. With V trimmed by 5 bases and J by 3 bases, 9 bases remained unmatched. The length of the CDR3 is 16 residues. Study-wide results and limits: Ophthalmopathy was separated from stable hyperthyroidism by a 13-signature model with roughly 90% sensitivity and approximately 81% specificity. Most expanded thyroid clonotypes above 0.001 frequency also appeared in blood.

Amplification of the TCR beta CDR3 regions used RNA transcripts (as template). In the first round, RT-PCR was carried out with HTBI primers, and a multiplex PCR formed the second round. TCRdb called the multiplex PCR reads again in MiXCR, with one record for every CDR3 protein. In the table there are more than 300,000 distinct CDR3 sequences, roughly a sixth of which are singletons. Sequencing was carried out using peripheral blood. The receptor was isolated from an adult woman with stable Graves' hyperthyroidism. The J gene is TRBJ1-5, the V gene TRBV12-3 or TRBV12-4; 8 nucleotides match TRBD1. Here the CDR3 reads CASSPGTGSFNQPQHF. The CDR3 nucleotides read TGTGCCAGCAGTCCCGGGACAGGCTCCTTCAATCAGCCCCAGCATTTT.